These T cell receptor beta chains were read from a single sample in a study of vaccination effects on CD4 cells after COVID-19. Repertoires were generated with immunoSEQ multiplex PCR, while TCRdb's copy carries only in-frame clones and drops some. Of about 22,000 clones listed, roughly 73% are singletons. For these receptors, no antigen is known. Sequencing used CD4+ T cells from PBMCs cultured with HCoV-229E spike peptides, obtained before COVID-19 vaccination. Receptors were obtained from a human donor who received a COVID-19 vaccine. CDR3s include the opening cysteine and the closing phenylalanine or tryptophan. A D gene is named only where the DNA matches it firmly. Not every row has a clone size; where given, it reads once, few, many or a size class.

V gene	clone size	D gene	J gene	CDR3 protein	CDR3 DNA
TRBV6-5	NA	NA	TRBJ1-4	CASSGTNEKLFF	TGTGCCAGCAGCGGAACTAATGAAAAACTGTTTTTT
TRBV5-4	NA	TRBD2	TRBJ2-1	CASRSAGGPGNEQFF	TGTGCCAGCAGGTCAGCGGGGGGGCCGGGAAATGAGCAGTTCTTC
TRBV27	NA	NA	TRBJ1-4	CASSPGVSTNEKLFF	TGTGCCAGCAGTCCTGGTGTGTCAACTAATGAAAAACTGTTTTTT
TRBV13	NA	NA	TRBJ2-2	CASSTRQPGELFF	TGTGCCAGCAGCACCCGACAGCCCGGGGAGCTGTTTTTT
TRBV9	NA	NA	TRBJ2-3	CASSVVGSGDTQYF	TGTGCCAGCAGCGTAGTCGGGAGTGGAGATACGCAGTATTTT
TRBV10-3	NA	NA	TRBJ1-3	CAILGGNTIYF	TGTGCCATCTTGGGTGGAAACACCATATATTTT
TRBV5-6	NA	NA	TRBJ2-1	CASSPPDSLSSYNEQFF	TGTGCCAGCAGCCCACCGGACAGCCTCAGCTCCTACAATGAGCAGTTCTTC
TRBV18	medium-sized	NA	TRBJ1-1	CASSPSGMNTEAFF	TGTGCCAGCTCACCATCGGGAATGAACACTGAAGCTTTCTTT
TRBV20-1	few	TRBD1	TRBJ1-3	CSASNADRGQGNTIYF	TGCAGTGCTAGTAACGCAGACAGGGGGCAAGGAAACACCATATATTTT
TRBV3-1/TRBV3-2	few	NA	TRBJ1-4	CASSQDWRGEKLFF	TGTGCCAGCAGCCAAGATTGGCGGGGTGAAAAACTGTTTTTT
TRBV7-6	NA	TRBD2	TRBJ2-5	CASSLAEGGETQYF	TGTGCCAGCAGCTTAGCGGAGGGAGGGGAGACCCAGTACTTC
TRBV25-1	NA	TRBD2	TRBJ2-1	CASRPSTSGSYGEQFF	TGTGCCAGCAGGCCATCCACTAGCGGGAGTTACGGTGAGCAGTTCTTC
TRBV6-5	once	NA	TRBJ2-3	CASSFRGAVLDTQYF	TGTGCCAGCAGTTTCCGCGGGGCCGTTTTAGATACGCAGTATTTT
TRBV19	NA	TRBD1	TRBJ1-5	CASSQGQGGQPQHF	TGTGCCAGTAGCCAGGGACAGGGGGGTCAGCCCCAGCATTTT
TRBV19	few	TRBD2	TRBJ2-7	CASSTKLRLAGDYEQYF	TGTGCCAGTAGTACCAAGCTTAGACTAGCGGGAGACTACGAGCAGTACTTC
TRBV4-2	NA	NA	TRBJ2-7	CASSQDYGDYEQYF	TGTGCCAGCAGCCAAGATTACGGGGACTACGAGCAGTACTTC
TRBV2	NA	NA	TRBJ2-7	CASSERYEQYF	TGTGCCAGCAGTGAGAGGTACGAGCAGTACTTC
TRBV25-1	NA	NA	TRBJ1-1	CASSEHGGKLNTEAFF	TGTGCCAGCAGTGAACACGGGGGCAAGTTGAACACTGAAGCTTTCTTT
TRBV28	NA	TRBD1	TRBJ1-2	CASSSRTGGGYTF	TGTGCCAGCAGTTCGAGGACAGGGGGTGGCTACACCTTC